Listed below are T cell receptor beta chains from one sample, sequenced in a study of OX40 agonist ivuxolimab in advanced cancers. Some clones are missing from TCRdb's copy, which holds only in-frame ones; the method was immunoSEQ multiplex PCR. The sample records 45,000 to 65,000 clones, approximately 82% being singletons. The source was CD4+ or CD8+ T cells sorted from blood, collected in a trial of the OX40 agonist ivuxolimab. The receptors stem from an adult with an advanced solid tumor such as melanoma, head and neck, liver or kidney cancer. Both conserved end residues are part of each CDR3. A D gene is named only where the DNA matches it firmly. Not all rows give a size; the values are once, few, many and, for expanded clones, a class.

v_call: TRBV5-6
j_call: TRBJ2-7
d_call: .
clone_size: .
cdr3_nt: TGTGCCAGCAGCTTCGTGAACGACTACGAGCAGTACTTC
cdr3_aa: CASSFVNDYEQYF

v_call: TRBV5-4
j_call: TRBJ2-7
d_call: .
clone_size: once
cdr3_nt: TGTGCCAGCAGCTTGGCCGGGAGTTACAGATCCTACGAGCAGTACTTC
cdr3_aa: CASSLAGSYRSYEQYF

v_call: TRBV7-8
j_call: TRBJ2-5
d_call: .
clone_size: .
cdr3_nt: TGTGCCAGCAGCTTAGTTCGAACGGCCCCCCAAGAGACCCAGTACTTC
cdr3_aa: CASSLVRTAPQETQYF

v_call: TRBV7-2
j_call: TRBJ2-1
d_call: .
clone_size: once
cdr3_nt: TGTGCCTCTGGGGGTAGCTCCTACAATGAGCAGTTCTTC
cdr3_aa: CASGGSSYNEQFF

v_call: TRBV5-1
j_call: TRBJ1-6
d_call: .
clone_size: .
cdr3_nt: TGCGCCAGCAGTTCTGGACGGAATAATTCACCCCTCCACTTT
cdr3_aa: CASSSGRNNSPLHF

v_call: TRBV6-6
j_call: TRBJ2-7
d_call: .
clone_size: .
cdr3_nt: TGTGCCAGCAGCACACCCTACGAGCAGTACTTC
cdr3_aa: CASSTPYEQYF

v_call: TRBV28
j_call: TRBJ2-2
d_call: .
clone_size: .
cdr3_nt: TGTGCCAGCAGTTTGTGGCCCGGGGAGCTGTTTTTT
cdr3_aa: CASSLWPGELFF

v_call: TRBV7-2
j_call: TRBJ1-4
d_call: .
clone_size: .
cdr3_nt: TGTGCCAGCAGCTTAGTAGACAGACATAATGAAAAACTGTTTTTT
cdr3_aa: CASSLVDRHNEKLFF

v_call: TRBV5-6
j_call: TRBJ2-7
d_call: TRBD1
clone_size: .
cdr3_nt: TGTGCCAGCAGCTCCGGGACAGGGGCCTACGAGCAGTACTTC
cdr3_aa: CASSSGTGAYEQYF

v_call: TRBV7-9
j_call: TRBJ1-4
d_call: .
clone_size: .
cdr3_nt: TGTGCCAGCAGCCAAGAATGGAACAGGGAGGAAAAACTGTTTTTT
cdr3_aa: CASSQEWNREEKLFF

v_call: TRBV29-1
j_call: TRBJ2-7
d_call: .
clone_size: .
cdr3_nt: TGCAGCGTCGGCTGGGCACCCACCTACGAGCAGTACTTC
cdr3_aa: CSVGWAPTYEQYF

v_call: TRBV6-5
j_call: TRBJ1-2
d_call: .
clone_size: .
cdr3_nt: TGTGCCAGCAGTTACGGGGACGGAGGCGGGGGGGGCTACACCTTC
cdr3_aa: CASSYGDGGGGGYTF

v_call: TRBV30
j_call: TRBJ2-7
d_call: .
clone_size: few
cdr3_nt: TGTGCCTTAGCGGAGTTAAACTACGAGCAGTACTTC
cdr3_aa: CALAELNYEQYF

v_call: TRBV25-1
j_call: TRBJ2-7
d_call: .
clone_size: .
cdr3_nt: TGTGCCAGCAGTCCCCTGGCGGGGGCGACCTACGAGCAGTACTTC
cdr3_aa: CASSPLAGATYEQYF

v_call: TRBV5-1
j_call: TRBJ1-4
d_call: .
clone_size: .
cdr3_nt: TGCGCCAGCAGCTGGGCCAGACAGACTTCTAATGAAAAACTGTTTTTT
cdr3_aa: CASSWARQTSNEKLFF

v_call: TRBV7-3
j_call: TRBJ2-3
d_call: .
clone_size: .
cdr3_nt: TGTGCCAGCAGCAGGCAGGGTGGTACGCAGTATTTT
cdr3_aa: CASSRQGGTQYF

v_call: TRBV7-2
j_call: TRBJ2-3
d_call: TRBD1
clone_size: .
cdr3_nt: TGTGCCAGCAGCTTAGTGGGGACAGGGGGCACAGATACGCAGTATTTT
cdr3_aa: CASSLVGTGGTDTQYF

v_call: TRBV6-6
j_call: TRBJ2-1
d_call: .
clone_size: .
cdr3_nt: TGTGCCAGCAGTCTAGAGGGTAATGAGCAGTTCTTC
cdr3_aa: CASSLEGNEQFF

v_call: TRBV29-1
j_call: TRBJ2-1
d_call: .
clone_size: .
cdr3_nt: TGCAGCGTTCCTAGGGGTCCCCTGTACAATGAGCAGTTCTTC
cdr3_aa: CSVPRGPLYNEQFF

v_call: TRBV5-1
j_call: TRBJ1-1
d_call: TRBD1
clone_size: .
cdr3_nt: TGCGCCAGCAGCGGGGTACAGGGGCGAGGTACTGAAGCTTTCTTT
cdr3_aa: CASSGVQGRGTEAFF

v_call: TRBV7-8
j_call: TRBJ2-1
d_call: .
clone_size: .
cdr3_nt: TGTGCCAGCAGCTTAGTTACGGGCTCGAATGAGCAGTTCTTC
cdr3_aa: CASSLVTGSNEQFF

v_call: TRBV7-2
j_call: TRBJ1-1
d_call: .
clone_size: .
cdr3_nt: TGTGCCAGCAGCTTAGGAGGAGGGGGGAACAGAGAAGCTTTCTTT
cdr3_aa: CASSLGGGGNREAFF

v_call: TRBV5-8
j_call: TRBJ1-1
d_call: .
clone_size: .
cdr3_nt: TGTGCCAGCAGCCCGCTACGAGGACTCCAGAACACTGAAGCTTTCTTT
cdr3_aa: CASSPLRGLQNTEAFF

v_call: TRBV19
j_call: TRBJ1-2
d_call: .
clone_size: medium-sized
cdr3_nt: TGTGCCAGCGGGCGGAGGACAGACTCTAACTATGGCTACACCTTC
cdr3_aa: CASGRRTDSNYGYTF

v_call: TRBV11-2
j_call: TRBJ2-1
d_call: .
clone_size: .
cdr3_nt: TGTGCCAGCAACCCCGGTATAGCGGCTTACAATGAGCAGTTCTTC
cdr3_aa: CASNPGIAAYNEQFF

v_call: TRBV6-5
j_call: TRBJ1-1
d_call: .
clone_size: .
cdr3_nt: TGTGCCAGCAGTTACTGGCTAGGGCAGGGGGCTTTCTTT
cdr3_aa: CASSYWLGQGAFF

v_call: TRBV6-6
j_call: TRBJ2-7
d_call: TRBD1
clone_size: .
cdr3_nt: TGTGCCAGCAGCTCCCCCAGACAGGGTGCCTACGAGCAGTACTTC
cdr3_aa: CASSSPRQGAYEQYF

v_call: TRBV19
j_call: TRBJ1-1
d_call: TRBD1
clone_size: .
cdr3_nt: TGTGCCAGTAGAAGACAGGGGCTCCAAGTATCTGAAGCTTTCTTT
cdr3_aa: CASRRQGLQVSEAFF

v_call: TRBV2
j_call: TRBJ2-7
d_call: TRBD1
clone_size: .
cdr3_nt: TGTGCCAGCAAAGAAGGGACAGAGGCCGAGCAGTACTTC
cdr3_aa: CASKEGTEAEQYF

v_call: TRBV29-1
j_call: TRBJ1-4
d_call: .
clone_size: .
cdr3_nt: TGCAGCGTGGAACCCGGCGGGGGTAATGAAAAACTGTTTTTT
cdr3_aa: CSVEPGGGNEKLFF

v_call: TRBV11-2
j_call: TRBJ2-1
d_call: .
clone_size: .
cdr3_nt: TGTGCCAGCAGTCAAACCGGGACGAGCCACTACAATGAGCAGTTCTTC
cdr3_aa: CASSQTGTSHYNEQFF